The 19 T cell receptor delta chains below were found in one sample sequenced in a study of gamma-delta T cells after stem cell transplantation. TCRdb re-called clones from the RT-PCR reads using CATT. The table shows fewer than 3,500 delta-chain clones, with approximately 1.8% occurring only once. The sequenced sample was gamma-delta T cells. The receptor source for this set is a human donor. It is not recorded whose cells these are; they may come from a transplant donor.

This clone has more than one count but fewer than ten. A read error likely explains this, since a far larger clone differs by one base. Different DNA sequences within this sample yield the same CDR3. This chain uses TRDV2 with TRDJ1; 12 positions agree with TRDD3. Germline assignment: CDR1 GEAIGNYY and CDR2 EKD. The CDR3 totals 22 residues. Here the CDR3 DNA reads TGTGCCTGCGACATTCTGGGGGATACGCGGGACCGCAAGGACGTTTACACCGATAAACTCATCTTT. It is translated as CACDILGDTRDRKDVYTDKLIF.

This clone is classed as hyperexpanded (1% or more). This sample includes further DNA sequences coding for the same CDR3. The gene calls are TRDV2 and TRDJ1, with 10 bases aligning to TRDD3. The CDR3 spans 16 residues. Germline values: CDR1 GEAIGNYY, CDR2 EKD. V was pared by 3 bases and J by 1 base, with 7 bases of the junction left unmatched. As DNA, the CDR3 is TGTGCCTGTGACCCTTTACTGGGGGATTCCACCGATAAACTCATCTTT. It yields the protein CACDPLLGDSTDKLIF.

Concerning this clone: The protein TCRdb lists belongs to a much larger clone and differs from this DNA's translation at residue 7, which points to a read error; the protein shown is made from the DNA. The chain is built from TRDV2 and TRDJ3; D gene unclear. V was pared by 3 bases and J by 0 bases, with 17 bases between. The CDR3 consists of 19 residues. Germline lookup yields CDR1 GEAIGNYY and CDR2 EKD. The CDR3 DNA reads as TGTGCCTGTGACGTAACTGAGGGTCGGAGCTCCTGGGACACCCGACAGATGTTTTTC. This gives the protein CACDVTEGRSSWDTRQMFF.

This clone turned up a few times. TCRdb has a much larger clone's protein, which differs at residue 8 from the translation of this DNA, likely because of a read error; what is shown is the protein translated from the DNA. J is TRDJ3 and V is TRDV2; 7 positions agree with TRDD3. CDR1 and CDR2 from the germline V gene are GEAIGNYY and EKD. CDR3 length equals 19 residues. V was pared by 3 bases and J by 0 bases, with 10 bases of the junction left unmatched. The DNA of the CDR3 is TGTGCCTGTGACCCCCCTGGGGGTTTAAGCTCCTGGGACACCCGACAGATGTTTTTC. Amino acids: CACDPPGGLSSWDTRQMFF.

The table lists this clone with a few counts. A far larger clone is one base from this, pointing to a likely read error. At the DNA level, this CDR3 is encoded by other sequences in the same sample as well. The chain employs TRDV2 and TRDJ1, with TRDD3 identical over 9 bases. Germline CDR1 GEAIGNYY, CDR2 EKD. The CDR3 runs 19 residues. Trimming cost V 0 bases and J 0 bases; bases outside gene matches: 13. The CDR3 bases are TGTGCCTGTGACACCCTATTTACCGGGGGATACTTGTACACCGATAAACTCATCTTT. Encoded protein: CACDTLFTGGYLYTDKLIF.

The V gene is TRDV2, the J gene TRDJ1; 11 bases are shared with TRDD3. The CDR3 has 20 amino acids. The germline CDR1 and CDR2 sequences are GEAIGNYY and EKD. Trimming cost V 4 bases and J 2 bases; bases outside gene matches: 20. The CDR3 protein is CACDILGDKGPDRMTDKLIF. Here the CDR3 DNA reads TGTGCCTGTGATATACTGGGGGATAAGGGACCAGACCGTATGACCGATAAACTCATCTTT.

As concerns this clone: TCRdb's listed protein matches a much larger clone and diverges from this DNA's translation at residue 5, likely through a read error; the protein shown comes from the DNA. This chain links TRDV2 with TRDJ1; D is ambiguous. Germline V lookup: CDR1 GEAIGNYY, CDR2 EKD. The CDR3 length is 16 residues. Trimming left V 2 bases short and J 3 bases short, with 18 bases between. The CDR3 region has the DNA TGTGCCTGTGACATCGTCACAGCGATGAAGGCCGATAAACTCATCTTT. Translation gives CACDIVTAMKADKLIF.

This clone was detected many times. The CDR3 DNA sequence: TGTGCCTGTCTTCTACTGGGGGATTCCACCGATAAACTCATCTTT. This codes for CACLLLGDSTDKLIF. The chain combines TRDV2 with TRDJ1; the match to TRDD3 covers 10 bases. This CDR3 contains 15 residues. With V trimmed by 6 bases and J by 1 base, 7 bases remained unmatched. The V gene's germline CDR1 is GEAIGNYY and CDR2 EKD.

In this sample, this clone turned up many times. A far larger clone lies a single base away; this is likely a read error. The DNA for the CDR3 is TGTGCCTGTGACGCCGTCGGGCGGGATACGGGTAAACTCATCTTT. It encodes CACDAVGRDTGKLIF. V and J are TRDV2 and TRDJ1; TRDD3 matches at 8 bases. Trimming took 3 bases from V and 7 from J; bases not matched to a gene: 12. Germline V CDR1 and CDR2: GEAIGNYY, EKD. The CDR3 totals 15 residues.

This clone was recorded many times. With only one base between it and a far larger clone, this is likely a read error. The genes are TRDV2 and TRDJ1; TRDD3 might be the D (5 bases). Germline V gives CDR1 GEAIGNYY, CDR2 EKD. The CDR3 covers 15 residues. The CDR3 bases are TGTGCCTGTGACACGGTCGGGGAGAACACCGATAAACTCACCTTT. As protein: CACDTVGENTDKLTF.

Notes on this clone: TCRdb records a much larger clone's protein for this DNA, with a difference at residue 15 that likely arises from a read error; the protein given is the translation of the DNA. V usage is TRDV2 and J usage is TRDJ2; D might be TRDD3 (6 bases). The CDR3 is 19 amino acids. Germline CDR1 reads GEAIGNYY; CDR2 reads EKD. In nucleotides, the CDR3 is TGTGCCTGTGACACCGTGGGGGGGGAGAAAGCGACTTTGACAGTACAACTCTTCTTT. This sequence encodes CACDTVGGEKATLTVQLFF.

This clone was counted only a few times. The protein given by TCRdb reflects a much larger clone and differs at residue 13 from this DNA's translation, likely from a read error; the protein shown is the DNA's translation. V gene TRDV2 combines with J gene TRDJ1, with 8 nucleotides matching TRDD3. Germline assignment: CDR1 GEAIGNYY and CDR2 EKD. The CDR3 has 18 amino acids. After removal of 0 bases from V and 4 bases from J, the junction contained 15 bases not matched to a gene. CDR3 sequence reads: CACDTVAGGPQYIDKLIF. The CDR3 DNA reads as TGTGCCTGTGACACCGTCGCTGGGGGACCTCAGTACATCGATAAACTCATCTTT.

Turning to this clone: The sample has other DNA sequences that encode this CDR3 too. V gene TRDV2 combines with J gene TRDJ1, with 13 bases lining up with TRDD3. After removal of 1 base from V and 2 bases from J, the junction contained 6 bases not matched to a gene. Germline CDR1 is GEAIGNYY and CDR2 is EKD. The CDR3 extends over 17 amino acids. The chain's CDR3 is CACDTLLGDTQTDKLIF. In DNA, the CDR3 is TGTGCCTGTGACACTCTACTGGGGGATACGCAAACCGATAAACTCATCTTT.

As to this clone: The amino acid sequence in TCRdb belongs to a much larger clone and departs from this DNA's translation at residue 16, likely a sequencing read error; the sequence shown is translated from the DNA. The rearrangement joins TRDV2 to TRDJ1; 9 bases fit TRDD3. The CDR3 runs 20 residues. Germline values: CDR1 GEAIGNYY, CDR2 EKD. The CDR3 is CACDTVVLGDPRPYTNKLIF. In nucleotides, the CDR3 is TGTGCCTGTGACACGGTGGTACTGGGGGACCCTCGACCCTACACCAATAAACTCATCTTT.

Notes on this clone: Only one base separates this from a far larger clonotype, so it likely reflects a read error. The CDR3 sequence is CACDSLNPPILGDKGPDRMTDKLIF. CDR3 coding DNA: TGTGCCTGTGACTCCTTAAATCCTCCCATACTGGGGGATAAGGGACCAGACCGTATGACCGATAAACTCATCTTT. The chain couples TRDV2 to TRDJ1; 11 bases are shared with TRDD3. The ends lost 3 bases at V and 2 bases at J; junction bases unmatched: 34. Per the germline V gene, CDR1 is GEAIGNYY and CDR2 is EKD. The CDR3 contains 25 residues.

This clone came up a few times. The protein given by TCRdb reflects a much larger clone and differs at residue 3 from this DNA's translation, likely from a read error; the protein shown is the DNA's translation. The chain joins TRDV2 to TRDJ1; 9 positions match TRDD3. Germline V gives CDR1 GEAIGNYY, CDR2 EKD. The CDR3 runs to 16 residues. CDR3 loop: CARDPLLGEYTDKLIF. The DNA for the CDR3 is TGTGCCCGTGACCCCCTACTGGGGGAGTACACCGATAAACTCATCTTT.

This clone was observed a handful of times. One base separates it from a far larger clone, so it is likely a read error. V and J are TRDV2 and TRDJ3, with 8 bases that match TRDD3. The germline V gene has CDR1 GEAIGNYY and CDR2 EKD. The CDR3 contains 23 residues. V lost 3 bases and J lost 0; bases outside the gene matches: 21. The CDR3 DNA reads TGTGCCTGTGACGCCGTTGTCCGGGATACGCCGGAAGAAACCTCCTGGGACACCCGACAGATGTTTTTC. Protein: CACDAVVRDTPEETSWDTRQMFF.

This clone was seen a few times. The chain's CDR3 is CACDTVGGPPYTDKLIF. For the CDR3, the DNA is TGTGCCTGTGACACCGTAGGGGGTCCCCCGTACACCGATAAACTCATCTTT. V is TRDV2 and J is TRDJ1; D possibly corresponds to TRDD3 (5 bases). V dropped 0 bases and J dropped 0 bases, with 16 bases sitting between them. CDR1 GEAIGNYY and CDR2 EKD come from the germline V gene. The CDR3 totals 17 residues.

This clone was observed a few times. TCRdb's entry gives the protein of a much larger clone, which mismatches this DNA's translation at residue 8, likely from a read error; the protein reported here is translated from the DNA. The V and J genes are TRDV2 and TRDJ1, with TRDD3 matching 8 bases. Looked up from germline, CDR1 is GEAIGNYY and CDR2 is EKD. The CDR3 covers 16 residues. With 3 bases clipped from V and 0 bases from J, the junction kept 8 bases outside the gene matches. In nucleotides, the CDR3 is TGTGCCTGTGACTTACTGGGGGGCTTCAACACCGATAAACTCATCTTT. Its translation: CACDLLGGFNTDKLIF.